This T cell receptor (beta chain) was captured in a study of blood T cell repertoires in COVID-19. Study-level information: Material from acute and convalescent COVID-19 was sourced from the United States, Italy and Spain.

The germline CDR1 and CDR2 sequences are MNHEY and SVGAGI. Trimming shortened V by 6 bases and J by 4 bases, and 12 bases separated the two germline ends. CDR3 length: 13 amino acids. The assay was immunoSEQ multiplex PCR, and TCRdb's table has in-frame clones only and misses some. The sample consists of approximately 83,000 clones, roughly 71% of them appearing once. This TCR was sampled from a woman over 75 with acute or convalescent COVID-19. Sequenced sample: peripheral blood. This chain connects TRBV6-5 to TRBJ2-5; D perhaps matches TRBD1 (5 bases). The CDR3 spells CASRRTPRETQYF. As DNA, the CDR3 is TGTGCCAGCAGACGGACACCCCGAGAGACCCAGTACTTC.